This T cell receptor beta chain was sequenced for a study of beta chain features in type 1 diabetes. Notes on the study in general: The study found fewer insertions and more deletions at VDJ junctions in type 1 diabetes patients. Moderate yet significant TCRB CDR3 shortening was seen in Type 1 diabetes patients in all four CD4+ subsets.

The CDR3 is made up of 14 amino acids. Trimming took off 1 base at V and 8 bases at J, with 9 bases between the two ends. Germline CDR1 and CDR2: SGHAT and FQNNGV. In the case of this clone: Its target is not known.

Every isolated RNA sample was fully reverse transcribed, so sequencing captured expressed TCRB transcripts. Only in-frame clones appear in the TCRdb table, and some are missing; sequencing was by immunoSEQ multiplex PCR. Of a few hundred thousand clones listed, about 10% are singletons. Markers CD45RO/CCR7/CD25/CD127/CD95/CD27 served to sort CD4+ naive, central memory, regulatory and stem cell-like memory cells. This chain connects TRBV11-2 to TRBJ1-6, with D unclear. Specimen: central memory CD4+ T cells from blood. The sequence was obtained from a man younger than 45 with type 1 diabetes. As DNA, the CDR3 is TGTGCCAGCAGCTTAGCTCAGGCCTATTCACCCCTCCACTTT. Translation gives CASSLAQAYSPLHF.